This T cell receptor beta chain was sequenced in a study of blood T cell repertoires in COVID-19. Produced via immunoSEQ multiplex PCR; TCRdb's table is partial and in-frame only. This table holds 180,000 or so clones, 82% found once. Between the trimmed V and J ends, which lost 0 bases and 0 bases, there was a span of 9 bases. The CDR3 spans 16 residues. Per the germline V gene, CDR1 is MNHEY and CDR2 is SVGEGT. The sample was PBMCs or T cells enriched from blood (not recorded which). V usage is TRBV6-2 or TRBV6-3 and J usage is TRBJ1-3; maybe TRBD1 (5 bases). This receptor was obtained from a man in his fifties who had recovered from COVID-19. CDR3 coding DNA: TGTGCCAGCAGTTACTCCCCGACAGTCTCTGGAAACACCATATATTTT. Translated: CASSYSPTVSGNTIYF.